The 14 T cell receptor beta chains below all came from one sample that was sequenced in a study of OX40 agonist ivuxolimab in advanced cancers. The assay was immunoSEQ multiplex PCR, and TCRdb's table has in-frame clones only and misses some. The table lists under 90,000 clones, less than 95% of them singletons. This material consisted of CD4+ or CD8+ T cells sorted from blood, taken in a trial of the OX40 agonist ivuxolimab. These receptors were collected from an adult with an advanced solid tumor such as melanoma, head and neck, liver or kidney cancer.

The chain combines TRBV2 with TRBJ1-4, with 7 bases identical to TRBD1. Germline V gene data show CDR1 as SNHLY and CDR2 as FYNNEI. The CDR3 extends over 14 amino acids. V was clipped by 7 bases and J by 7 bases; unmatched bases: 9. CDR3 residues: CASILSRGSEKLFF. The DNA for the CDR3 is TGTGCCAGCATTCTGAGCAGGGGGAGTGAAAAACTGTTTTTT.

This chain uses TRBV18 with TRBJ1-1; D gene ambiguous. V was shortened by 2 bases and J by 0 bases, with 7 bases between the two germline ends. Germline CDR1 and CDR2: KGHSH and LQKENI. The CDR3 is 14 amino acids. The CDR3 loop reads CASSPNSLNTEAFF. The CDR3, as DNA: TGTGCCAGCTCACCAAACAGCTTGAACACTGAAGCTTTCTTT.

As regards this clone: Other DNA sequences in this specimen translate into the identical CDR3. The chain couples TRBV5-1 to TRBJ2-7; 9 bases are a match to TRBD1. This CDR3 has 17 amino acids. Trimming took 5 bases from V and 7 from J; bases not matched to a gene: 19. Germline CDR1 and CDR2: SGHRS and YFSETQ. Here the CDR3 reads CASSLFSPTQGAGEQYF. In DNA form, the CDR3 reads TGCGCCAGCAGTTTGTTTTCCCCCACACAGGGGGCTGGGGAGCAGTACTTC.

The V gene is TRBV7-2, the J gene TRBJ1-1, with 9 bases fitting TRBD1. CDR3 length equals 15 residues. Unmatched junction bases numbered 7, after V lost 7 bases and J lost 1 base. CDR1 and CDR2 (germline): SGHTA, FQGNSA. CDR3 sequence reads: CASKVWGQGNTEAFF. The DNA for the CDR3 is TGTGCCAGCAAGGTGTGGGGACAGGGGAACACTGAAGCTTTCTTT.

The chain carries TRBV27 and TRBJ2-7; 10 bases fit TRBD2. This CDR3 is built from 15 residues. V lost 5 bases and J lost 2; bases outside the gene matches: 6. Germline-derived CDR1 and CDR2 are MNHEY and SMNVEV (reference sequence). The CDR3 region is CASSTKAGGPYEQYF. Here the CDR3 DNA reads TGTGCCAGCAGTACGAAAGCGGGAGGGCCCTACGAGCAGTACTTC.

The genes are TRBV7-9 and TRBJ2-6; D is uncertain. The CDR3 is made up of 14 amino acids. The germline V and J ends were trimmed by 2 bases and 0 bases, with 2 bases remaining between them. Germline loops: CDR1 SEHNR, CDR2 FQNEAQ (reference sequence). The CDR3 reads CASSLSSGANVLTF. CDR3 nucleotide sequence: TGTGCCAGCAGCTTAAGCTCTGGGGCCAACGTCCTGACTTTC.

The V gene is TRBV7-2, the J gene TRBJ2-3; 11 bases agree with TRBD2. V trimming: 4 bases; J trimming: 3 bases; junction bases outside the gene matches: 15. Germline-derived CDR1 and CDR2 are SGHTA and FQGNSA. The length of the CDR3 is 19 residues. CDR3 sequence reads: CASSSEGDSGRADTDTQYF. The CDR3 DNA reads as TGTGCCAGCAGCTCCGAGGGGGATAGCGGGAGGGCCGATACAGATACGCAGTATTTT.

This chain uses TRBV5-1 with TRBJ2-1; D is unclear. The germline CDR1 and CDR2 sequences are SGHRS and YFSETQ. V lost 0 bases to trimming and J lost 4 bases, with 8 bases between them. This CDR3 has 14 residues. The CDR3 sequence is CASSLGADYNEQFF. For the CDR3, the DNA is TGCGCCAGCAGCTTGGGGGCGGATTACAATGAGCAGTTCTTC. The full variable domain, its missing parts supplied by reference TRBV5-1 and TRBJ2-1, is KAGVTQTPRYLIKTRGQQVTLSCSPISGHRSVSWYQQTPGQGLQFLFEYFSETQRNKGNFPGRFSGRQFSNSRSEMNVSTLELGDSALYLCASSLGADYNEQFFGPGTRLTVL.

This clone was seen more than once but under ten times. The rearrangement links TRBV7-9 to TRBJ1-3; D remains ambiguous. This CDR3 is 12 amino acids long. Trimming took 11 bases from V and 0 from J, leaving 8 bases between them. From germline, CDR1 is SEHNR and CDR2 FQNEAQ (reference sequence). The CDR3 nucleotides are TGTGCCGCCCGGGGCTCTGGAAACACCATATATTTT. Translated, it gives CAARGSGNTIYF.

This clone was seen more than once but under ten times. This chain uses TRBV6-1 with TRBJ2-2, with TRBD1 as a possible D gene (5 bases). The CDR3 runs to 14 residues. Trimming stripped 6 bases from V and 4 bases from J, with 12 bases between. Per the germline V gene, CDR1 is MNHNS and CDR2 is SASEGT. CDR3 nucleotides: TGTGCCAGCAGAGTTGCCAGGGTCACCGGGGAGCTGTTTTTT. Translated, it gives CASRVARVTGELFF.

J is TRBJ1-2 and V is TRBV9; perhaps TRBD1 as D (5 bases). Deletions cut 6 bases from V and 7 bases from J, with 19 bases between. Germline CDR1 and CDR2: SGDLS and YYNGEE. CDR3 length equals 14 residues. The CDR3 DNA is TGTGCCAGCACCCCCCTCGGGCAGGGCGGTGGCTACACCTTC. This translates into CASTPLGQGGGYTF.

The V call is TRBV23-1, the J call TRBJ1-1; D perhaps matches TRBD1 (5 bases). TRBV23-1 is filed as an ORF, its function uncertain. The CDR3 totals 16 residues. The V end was cut by 0 bases, the J end by 1 base, with 12 bases between. The CDR3 spells CASSQSRGWGNTEAFF. Written as DNA, the CDR3 is TGCGCCAGCAGTCAATCTCGGGGGTGGGGGAACACTGAAGCTTTCTTT.

The J gene is TRBJ2-1, the V gene TRBV5-1; 12 bases agree with TRBD2. Germline CDR1 reads SGHRS; CDR2 reads YFSETQ. The CDR3 runs 16 residues. V shed 4 bases and J 3 bases; nucleotides not matched to a gene: 5. The chain's CDR3 is CASSTLLAGGYNEQFF. The DNA for the CDR3 is TGCGCCAGCAGCACCTTACTAGCGGGAGGCTACAATGAGCAGTTCTTC.

This chain uses TRBV2 with TRBJ1-3; D gene uncertain. Germline CDR1 reads SNHLY; CDR2 reads FYNNEI. The germline V and J ends were trimmed by 6 bases and 2 bases, with 5 bases remaining between them. This CDR3 region has 12 residues. The DNA for the CDR3 is TGTGCCAGCAGGTTAACTGGAAACACCATATATTTT. This codes for CASRLTGNTIYF.